One and the same sample provided the 9 T cell receptor beta chains below, sequenced in a study of glioma-infiltrating T cells after dendritic cell vaccination. The protocol was immunoSEQ multiplex PCR, while the TCRdb copy is restricted to in-frame clones and leaves out a portion. Among 90,000 or so clones listed, 85% were seen once. Source: blood, taken before dendritic cell vaccination. The receptors come from a human donor with glioblastoma.

CDR3 amino acids: CASSPPAGALTGELFF. CDR3 in DNA: TGTGCCAGCTCACCACCGGCAGGGGCCCTCACCGGGGAGCTGTTTTTT. V gene TRBV18 combines with J gene TRBJ2-2; perhaps TRBD1 as D (6 bases). The germline V and J ends were trimmed by 0 bases and 4 bases, with 12 bases remaining between them. This CDR3 is built from 16 residues. The germline V gene has CDR1 KGHSH and CDR2 LQKENI.

This clone counts as medium-sized (0.01 to 0.1%). This sample includes further DNA sequences coding for the same CDR3. This chain uses TRBV6-1 with TRBJ2-7; 7 bases map to TRBD2. Germline CDR1 MNHNS, CDR2 SASEGT. The CDR3 has 14 amino acids. Trimming cost V 4 bases and J 0 bases; bases outside gene matches: 3. The CDR3 region is CASSGRGSSYEQYF. In nucleotides, the CDR3 is TGTGCCAGCAGTGGGCGGGGGAGCTCCTACGAGCAGTACTTC.

The V call is TRBV18, the J call TRBJ1-4, with 8 nucleotides matching TRBD1. V shed 5 bases, J shed 7 bases, and the junction held 12 bases outside the gene matches. This CDR3 spans 16 amino acids. Per germline, CDR1 KGHSH and CDR2 LQKENI. CDR3 sequence (DNA): TGTGCCAGCTCAATGTCAGGGGGCCCAGGAGGTGAAAAACTGTTTTTT. It is translated as CASSMSGGPGGEKLFF.

This clone was counted a single time. This chain joins TRBV7-2 and TRBJ2-5, with a weak D call TRBD1 (6 bases). This CDR3 has 14 residues. Looked up from germline, CDR1 is SGHTA and CDR2 is FQGNSA. The V gene lost 3 bases and the J gene lost 5 bases, with 13 bases spanning the gap. As DNA, the CDR3 is TGTGCCAGCAGCTTCCGTAGAAGGGGGGAGACCCAGTACTTC. Protein product: CASSFRRRGETQYF.

The chain combines TRBV29-1 with TRBJ2-5, with 7 bases that match TRBD1. Unmatched junction bases numbered 1, after V lost 6 bases and J lost 3 bases. CDR3 length: 11 amino acids. Germline V gives CDR1 SQVTM, CDR2 ANQGSEA. Here the CDR3 reads CSVGTEETQYF. CDR3 DNA: TGCAGCGTAGGGACAGAAGAGACCCAGTACTTC.

This sequence joins TRBV5-4 and TRBJ2-1; 8 positions agree with TRBD2. V was pared by 4 bases and J by 8 bases, with 5 bases of the junction left unmatched. The CDR3 covers 13 residues. Germline CDR1 is SGHNT and CDR2 is YYREEE (reference sequence). The CDR3 spells CASSDQTSDEQFF. CDR3 nucleotides: TGTGCCAGCAGCGACCAGACTAGCGATGAGCAGTTCTTC.

This clone was counted a single time. The chain is built from TRBV5-6 and TRBJ1-2; 10 nucleotides match TRBD1. CDR3 length: 14 residues. V was pared by 4 bases and J by 2 bases, with 2 bases of the junction left unmatched. Germline CDR1 and CDR2: SGHDT and YYEEEE. In DNA, the CDR3 is TGTGCCAGCAGCCCGGGACAGGGGAACTATGGCTACACCTTC. Encoded protein: CASSPGQGNYGYTF.

This clone has a single count. The chain joins TRBV12-5 to TRBJ1-3; D not certain. The germline CDR1 and CDR2 sequences are LGHNT and FRNRAP. This CDR3 has 18 residues. With 3 bases removed from V and 0 bases from J, the gap between germline ends came to 18 bases. CDR3 sequence reads: CASGFFRSPSSSGNTIYF. In nucleotides, the CDR3 is TGTGCTAGTGGTTTCTTCAGGTCCCCTTCGAGCTCTGGAAACACCATATATTTT.

J is TRBJ1-2 and V is TRBV7-3, with a weak D call TRBD1 (6 bases). The length of the CDR3 is 13 residues. Trimming stripped 6 bases from V and 6 bases from J, with 14 bases between. Germline V gene data show CDR1 as SGHTA and CDR2 as FQGTGA. CDR3 DNA: TGTGCCAGCAGTCCGGGACAAGGGGATGGCTACACCTTC. This codes for CASSPGQGDGYTF.